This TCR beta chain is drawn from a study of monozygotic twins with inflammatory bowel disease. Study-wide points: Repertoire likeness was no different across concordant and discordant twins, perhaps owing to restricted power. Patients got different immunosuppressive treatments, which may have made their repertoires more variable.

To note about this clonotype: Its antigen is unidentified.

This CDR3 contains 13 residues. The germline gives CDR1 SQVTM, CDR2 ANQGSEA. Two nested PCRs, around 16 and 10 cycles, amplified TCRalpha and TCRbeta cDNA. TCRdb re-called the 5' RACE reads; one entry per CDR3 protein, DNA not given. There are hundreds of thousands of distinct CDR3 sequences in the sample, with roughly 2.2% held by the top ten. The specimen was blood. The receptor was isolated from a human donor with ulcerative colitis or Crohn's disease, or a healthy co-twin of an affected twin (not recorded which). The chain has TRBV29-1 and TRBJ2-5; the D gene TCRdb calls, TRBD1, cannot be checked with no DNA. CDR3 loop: CSVPVGAQETQYF.